This passage covers 27 T cell receptor beta chains from one sample sequenced in a study of patients and donors after allogeneic stem cell transplantation (dated by TCRdb to 2018 to 2021). The library was built by means of RT-PCR. Sequencing took place on a NextSeq 550. The public reads were reprocessed in TCRdb via fastp at Q25 and MiXCR, keeping in-frame beta chains. Rows with one shared CDR3 protein collapse into an entry with the most common genes and DNA. This sample is represented by fewer than 75,000 distinct CDR3 sequences; less than 15% of them were singletons. The ten largest clonotypes hold over 25% of the sample. The sequenced sample consisted of blood, either unsorted or a sorted T cell fraction (not recorded which). The receptors here all came from a human donor who was either an allogeneic HSCT recipient or a stem cell or donor lymphocyte infusion donor (not recorded which). It is not recorded whose cells these are; they may come from a transplant donor.

This clonotype was detected ten times or more. This chain connects TRBV20-1 to TRBJ1-1, with D uncertain. CDR1 and CDR2 (germline): DFQATT, SNEGSKA (reference sequence). V lost 4 bases and J 2 bases, leaving 14 bases between the germline ends. The CDR3 extends over 14 amino acids. CDR3 loop: CSANMAQSNTEAFF. The CDR3 DNA reads as TGCAGTGCTAACATGGCACAAAGCAACACTGAAGCTTTCTTT.

This clonotype was seen more than once but under ten times. The gene calls are TRBV3-1 and TRBJ2-5; 9 bases are a match to TRBD2. Germline CDR1 and CDR2: LGHDT and YNNKEL (reference sequence). Germline trimming cut 4 bases from V and 4 bases from J; bases unmatched to any gene: 4. This CDR3 comprises 14 residues. The CDR3 DNA sequence: TGTGCCAGCAGCCTAGCGGGAGACGGAGAGACCCAGTACTTC. Translating gives CASSLAGDGETQYF.

In its sample, this clonotype was seen a few times. The rearrangement links TRBV6-1 to TRBJ2-6; the D call may be TRBD1 or TRBD2 (6 bases each). There are 14 residues in the CDR3. CDR1 is MNHNS and CDR2 is SASEGT in the germline V gene. V shed 8 bases and J shed 4 bases, with 12 bases lying between them. Here the CDR3 DNA reads TGTGCCAGCTTACGGGGGCCAGGGGCCAACGTCCTGACTTTC. It specifies CASLRGPGANVLTF.

In its sample, this clonotype was seen many times. This chain joins TRBV12-3 or TRBV12-4 and TRBJ1-1; D perhaps matches TRBD1 (5 bases). The CDR3 is 14 amino acids. Trimming took 5 bases from V and 4 from J, leaving 14 bases between them. The CDR3 spells CASSRGVRSTEAFF. For the CDR3, the DNA is TGTGCCAGCAGTAGAGGGGTGAGGAGCACTGAAGCTTTCTTT.

This clonotype has more than one count but fewer than ten. The chain has TRBV6-5 and TRBJ2-1, with D unclear. V dropped 2 bases and J dropped 0 bases, with 11 bases sitting between them. This CDR3 region has 16 residues. Looked up from germline, CDR1 is MNHEY and CDR2 is SVGAGI. CDR3 sequence: CASSYLEFSSYNEQFF. Here the CDR3 DNA reads TGTGCCAGCAGTTACCTAGAGTTTAGCTCCTACAATGAGCAGTTCTTC.

This clonotype was counted a few times. The V and J genes are TRBV11-2 and TRBJ1-1; D unclear. The CDR3 contains 14 residues. Germline CDR1 and CDR2: SGHAT and FQNNGV. Deletions cut 4 bases from V and 6 bases from J, with 15 bases between. CDR3 sequence reads: CASSSDRDFPEAFF. The CDR3 DNA is TGTGCCAGCAGCTCGGACCGAGACTTCCCTGAAGCTTTCTTT.

This clonotype appeared a few times. The chain couples TRBV7-2 to TRBJ2-5; D not resolved. The CDR3 is made up of 14 amino acids. Looked up from germline, CDR1 is SGHTA and CDR2 is FQGNSA. V was shortened by 4 bases and J by 2 bases, with 11 bases between the two germline ends. CDR3 protein: CASSSRTKQETQYF. The CDR3 DNA reads TGTGCCAGCAGCTCAAGGACCAAACAAGAGACCCAGTACTTC.

This clonotype has just a few counts. The V and J genes are TRBV21-1 and TRBJ2-4; whether TRBD2, the table's D call, matches the DNA was not checked. TRBV21-1 is tagged as a pseudogene. This CDR3 is 17 amino acids long. This CDR3 is CASSKEEGRLAKNIQYF. Written as DNA, the CDR3 is TGTGCCAGCAGCAAAGAGGAGGGGAGGCTAGCCAAAAACATTCAGTACTTC.

CDR3 in amino acids: CASIGGAADTQYF. The CDR3, as DNA: TGTGCCAGCATAGGGGGGGCCGCAGATACGCAGTATTTT. V gene TRBV2 combines with J gene TRBJ2-3; weak D call: TRBD2 (7 bases). The CDR3 contains 13 residues. The germline V gene encodes CDR1 SNHLY and CDR2 FYNNEI. Between the trimmed V and J ends, which lost 7 bases and 4 bases, there was a span of 12 bases.

This clonotype has more than one count but fewer than ten. The chain couples TRBV10-2 to TRBJ2-4; D is undetermined. CDR3 length: 16 amino acids. The V and J ends lost 0 bases and 0 bases respectively, with 9 bases between them. Germline-derived CDR1 and CDR2 are WSHSY and SAAADI. CDR3 loop: CASSESIDLAKNIQYF. In nucleotides, the CDR3 is TGCGCCAGCAGTGAGTCAATAGACCTAGCCAAAAACATTCAGTACTTC.

This clonotype was seen ten or more times. V usage is TRBV6-5 and J usage is TRBJ1-1, with no clear D. The CDR3 has 14 residues. V shed 2 bases and J shed 5 bases, with 12 bases lying between them. Germline CDR1 and CDR2: MNHEY and SVGAGI. The CDR3 DNA is TGTGCCAGCAGTTACACGGGGAGTGATACTGAAGCTTTCTTT. Its protein product is CASSYTGSDTEAFF.

The gene calls are TRBV24-1 and TRBJ1-5; perhaps TRBD1 as D (5 bases). Germline CDR1 KGHDR, CDR2 SFDVKD. The CDR3 has 15 amino acids. With 5 bases removed from V and 2 bases from J, the gap between germline ends came to 12 bases. The CDR3 spells CATSGAGPGNQPQHF. The DNA of the CDR3 is TGTGCCACCAGTGGGGCAGGGCCAGGCAATCAGCCCCAGCATTTT.

This clonotype was detected many times. The CDR3 nucleotides read TGCGCCAGCAGCGCCGGGACAGTGAATGAAAAACTGTTTTTT. This encodes CASSAGTVNEKLFF. This chain joins TRBV5-1 and TRBJ1-4, with 7 bases matching TRBD1. CDR1 and CDR2 (germline): SGHRS, YFSETQ. Germline trimming cut 4 bases from V and 5 bases from J; bases unmatched to any gene: 5. The CDR3 totals 14 residues.

Ten or more counts support this clonotype. The chain uses TRBV27 and TRBJ1-1; weak D call: TRBD1 (5 bases). The germline V gene encodes CDR1 MNHEY and CDR2 SMNVEV (reference sequence). Trimming shortened V by 0 bases and J by 6 bases, and 8 bases separated the two germline ends. The CDR3 is 13 amino acids. CDR3 nucleotides: TGTGCCAGCAGTTTATCTGGGGGATCTGAAGCTTTCTTT. This gives the protein CASSLSGGSEAFF.

This clonotype was seen more than once but under ten times. The J gene is TRBJ2-5, the V gene TRBV5-1; 11 positions agree with TRBD2. This CDR3 spans 17 amino acids. CDR1 SGHRS and CDR2 YFSETQ come from the germline V gene. V trimming: 0 bases; J trimming: 5 bases; junction bases outside the gene matches: 9. CDR3 residues: CASSLARTSGSSETQYF. In DNA form, the CDR3 reads TGCGCCAGCAGCTTGGCCAGAACTAGCGGGAGTAGTGAGACCCAGTACTTC. Combining the CDR3 with reference TRBV5-1 and TRBJ2-5 gives the whole variable domain KAGVTQTPRYLIKTRGQQVTLSCSPISGHRSVSWYQQTPGQGLQFLFEYFSETQRNKGNFPGRFSGRQFSNSRSEMNVSTLELGDSALYLCASSLARTSGSSETQYFGPGTRLLVL.

The chain couples TRBV7-9 to TRBJ1-5; D not certain. This CDR3 has 12 residues. With 4 bases removed from V and 5 bases from J, the gap between germline ends came to 6 bases. The germline V gene has CDR1 SEHNR and CDR2 FQNEAQ (reference sequence). CDR3 sequence (DNA): TGTGCCAGCAGCTCCACTCATCAGCCCCAGCATTTT. It translates to CASSSTHQPQHF.

The CDR3 is CASSPKLEGEKLFF. Written as DNA, the CDR3 is TGTGCCAGCTCACCAAAGTTGGAGGGTGAAAAACTGTTTTTT. The V and J genes are TRBV18 and TRBJ1-4; D uncertain. The CDR3 sequence is 14 residues long. Germline V gene sequence: CDR1 KGHSH, CDR2 LQKENI. Trimming removed 2 bases from V and 7 bases from J, with 11 bases in between.

This clonotype was observed many times. V usage is TRBV6-5 and J usage is TRBJ1-2; D may be TRBD1 (5 bases). From germline, CDR1 is MNHEY and CDR2 SVGAGI. The V end lost 2 bases, the J end lost 4 bases, and 14 bases lay between the germline ends. This CDR3 is 15 amino acids long. CDR3 loop: CASSYVGTYGYGYTF. The CDR3 bases are TGTGCCAGCAGTTACGTGGGGACCTACGGCTATGGCTACACCTTC.

This clonotype has only a few counts. The chain recombines TRBV10-3 with TRBJ2-3; 7 bases are shared with TRBD2. Trimming took 5 bases from V and 3 from J; bases not matched to a gene: 11. Germline CDR1 reads ENHRY; CDR2 reads SYGVKD. The CDR3 sequence is 16 residues long. The CDR3 coding sequence is TGTGCCATCAGTCCCCTGAATGTGCGGGAGACAGATACGCAGTATTTT. Protein product: CAISPLNVRETDTQYF.

This clonotype appeared many times. The J gene is TRBJ1-5, the V gene TRBV6-6; tentatively, D is TRBD1 (6 bases). The CDR3 sequence is 14 residues long. CDR1 is MNHNY and CDR2 is SVGAGI in the germline V gene (reference sequence). Trimming cost V 4 bases and J 2 bases, with 9 bases left between them. As DNA, the CDR3 is TGTGCCAGCAGTTCAGGGGAGGGCAATCAGCCCCAGCATTTT. It encodes CASSSGEGNQPQHF.

This clonotype has a count of ten or more. The chain uses TRBV12-3 or TRBV12-4 and TRBJ1-2, with D possibly being TRBD1 (6 bases). The V gene lost 1 base and the J gene lost 7 bases, with 13 bases spanning the gap. CDR3 length: 14 residues. CDR3: CASSLGGALGGYTF. DNA for the CDR3: TGTGCCAGCAGTTTAGGGGGGGCCCTTGGTGGCTACACCTTC.

V gene TRBV12-3 or TRBV12-4 combines with J gene TRBJ2-7; D unclear. CDR3 size: 14 residues. Trimming removed 6 bases from V and 0 bases from J, with 12 bases in between. CDR3 region: CASSPRAFSYEQYF. In DNA form, the CDR3 reads TGTGCCAGCAGCCCCCGAGCTTTCTCCTACGAGCAGTACTTC.

The table lists this clonotype with many counts. The rearrangement links TRBV12-3 or TRBV12-4 to TRBJ1-3, with D unresolved. CDR3 size: 15 residues. V lost 4 bases and J 0 bases, leaving 10 bases between the germline ends. CDR3 sequence (DNA): TGTGCCAGCAGTTCCGTACACTTCTCTGGAAACACCATATATTTT. Protein product: CASSSVHFSGNTIYF.

V is TRBV20-1 and J is TRBJ2-3; no firm D call. V lost 5 bases to trimming and J lost 3 bases, with 12 bases between them. CDR3 length equals 13 residues. The germline CDR1 and CDR2 sequences are DFQATT and SNEGSKA (reference sequence). CDR3 loop: CSADGRVTDTQYF. In DNA, the CDR3 is TGCAGTGCTGACGGCCGGGTGACAGATACGCAGTATTTT.

This clonotype was seen many times. The chain recombines TRBV5-1 with TRBJ1-2, with D perhaps TRBD1 (5 bases). Germline CDR1 SGHRS, CDR2 YFSETQ. The length of the CDR3 is 15 residues. V lost 0 bases to trimming and J lost 4 bases, with 13 bases between them. The DNA of the CDR3 is TGCGCCAGCAGCTTGGGAGGGGCCGCCGGCTATGGCTACACCTTC. It encodes CASSLGGAAGYGYTF.

The rearrangement links TRBV7-6 to TRBJ2-1; D is ambiguous. Germline V gene sequence: CDR1 SGHVS, CDR2 FNYEAQ. V was shortened by 3 bases and J by 8 bases, with 8 bases between the two germline ends. The CDR3 is 12 residues long. The CDR3, as DNA: TGTGCCAGCAGCTTCCTTTCTGATGAGCAGTTCTTC. Amino acid sequence: CASSFLSDEQFF.

This clonotype turned up a few times. The chain employs TRBV12-3 or TRBV12-4 and TRBJ1-1, with 12 bases matching TRBD1. The junction had 3 bases not matched to a gene; V was cut back by 2 bases and J by 2 bases. There are 16 residues in the CDR3. The CDR3 DNA sequence: TGTGCCAGCAGTTTATGGGGGACAGGGGGCAACACTGAAGCTTTCTTT. This codes for CASSLWGTGGNTEAFF.